A single sample is the source of the 2 T cell receptor beta chains below, sequenced in a study of CD8 T cells in Susac syndrome. With random hexamers, reverse transcription was performed on roughly 0.45 to 1 ug of RNA. TCRdb itself ran the immunoSEQ multiplex PCR reads through MiXCR, one entry per CDR3 protein. The sample lists 100,000 to 150,000 distinct CDR3 sequences; about 93% were seen once. Sequenced sample: CD4+ T cells from PBMCs. The receptors derive from a human donor in good health.

This chain connects TRBV7-2 to TRBJ2-7; D is perhaps TRBD2 (6 bases). The V and J ends lost 1 base and 2 bases respectively, with 12 bases between them. Germline assignment: CDR1 SGHTA and CDR2 FQGNSA. The CDR3 covers 15 residues. The CDR3 loop is CASSLDVGRTYEQYF. CDR3 in DNA: TGTGCCAGCAGCTTAGATGTCGGGAGAACCTACGAGCAGTACTTC.

This clonotype was picked up one time. DNA of the CDR3: TGTGCCAGTAGTATAGGGACTAGCGGAGCAGATACGCAGTATTTT. Protein: CASSIGTSGADTQYF. This rearrangement joins TRBV19 to TRBJ2-3; TRBD2 matches 10 bases. There are 15 residues in the CDR3. Germline CDR1 LNHDA, CDR2 SQIVND (reference sequence). V shed 1 base, J shed 4 bases, and the junction held 2 bases outside the gene matches. The full variable domain, with the rest looked up from reference TRBV19 and TRBJ2-3, is DGGITQSPKYLFRKEGQNVTLSCEQNLNHDAMYWYRQDPGQGLRLIYYSQIVNDFQKGDIAEGYSVSREKKESFPLTVTSAQKNPTAFYLCASSIGTSGADTQYFGPGTRLTVL.